Below, one T cell receptor (beta chain) is given with its context. This sample is part of a study of T cells in Graves' hyperthyroidism and ophthalmopathy. This CDR3 is 15 amino acids long. Losses at the gene ends were 6 bases for V and 4 bases for J; bases not matched to a gene: 7. Germline CDR1 and CDR2: MNHNS and SASEGT. Amplified TCR beta CDR3 regions came from RNA transcripts. HTBI primers were the set used in a first-round RT-PCR of the TCR CDR3. Using its own MiXCR run on the multiplex PCR reads, TCRdb lists one record per CDR3 protein. The sample has approximately 430,000 distinct CDR3 sequences; around a sixth are singletons. Stable Graves' hyperthyroidism meant no ophthalmopathy progression within 18 months.

Sequenced sample: blood. This receptor was taken from a woman between 18 and 29 years old with Graves' hyperthyroidism. The chain links TRBV6-1 to TRBJ2-1; 9 bases match TRBD2. CDR3 sequence reads: CASSSSGGRYNEQFF. The DNA of the CDR3 is TGTGCCAGCAGCAGTAGCGGGGGTCGTTACAATGAGCAGTTCTTC.